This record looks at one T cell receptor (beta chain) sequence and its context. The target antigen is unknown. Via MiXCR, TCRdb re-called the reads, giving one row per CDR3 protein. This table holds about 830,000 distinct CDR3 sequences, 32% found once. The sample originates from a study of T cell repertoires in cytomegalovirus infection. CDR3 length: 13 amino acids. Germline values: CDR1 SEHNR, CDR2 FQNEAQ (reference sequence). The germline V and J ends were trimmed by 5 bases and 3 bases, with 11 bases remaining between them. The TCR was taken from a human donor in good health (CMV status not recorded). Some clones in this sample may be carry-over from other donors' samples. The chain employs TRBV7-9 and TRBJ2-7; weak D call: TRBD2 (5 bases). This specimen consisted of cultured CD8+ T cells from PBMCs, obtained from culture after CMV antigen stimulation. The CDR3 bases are TGTGCCAGCAGCCCCCCGGGGTTCTACGAGCAGTACTTC. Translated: CASSPPGFYEQYF.